This T cell receptor beta chain was documented in a study of blood T cell repertoires in COVID-19 (dated by TCRdb to 2018 to 2020). In terms of the full investigation: Samples from collaborators originated in the United States, Italy and Spain and spanned both the acute and convalescent phases of COVID-19. Where HLA class I and class II types were available, the types were taken from metadata supplied by the sample provider, not from assay-based typing. The samples were drawn from two sources: the first 160 participants of the ongoing ImmuneRACE study, and 1,254 subjects contributed by 6 global collaborators. The repertoires were made available in a free public database intended to serve as a resource for research on the immune response to SARS-CoV-2. Sample metadata almost always included a de-identified subject ID, COVID-19 status, age in years and sex. The material from the prospective study consisted of cDNA or gDNA derived from T cells, B-cell-depleted T cells, or PBMCs. The dataset comprised deeply sampled blood TCRbeta repertoires from subjects exposed to, actively infected with, or recovered from COVID-19.

The paper's findings and limits, for the study overall: The amount of clinical and demographic metadata varied by source and participant and was provided uncurated.

The immunoSEQ Assay, a bias-controlled multiplex PCR, was used to amplify TCRbeta CDR3 regions from genomic DNA. The authors' pipeline ran thus. Nucleated cell counts per sample were estimated from amplification of reference gene primers within the assay. To quantify the absolute abundance of each unique TCRbeta CDR3 rearrangement, sequence reads were collapsed and filtered. For each sample, productive Simpson clonality was calculated as the square root of Simpson's diversity index over productive rearrangements. TCRdb limited this immuneACCESS table to in-frame rearrangements with V and J called. A share of clones is missing; checked studies link under half to unresolved V genes, and the rest is unexplained. The V and J calls and the clone size are those of that table, but D and trimming were determined from the DNA. The sample records approximately 63,000 clones, around 89% of which are singletons. The top ten hold 18% of the sample.

From the cysteine through the phenylalanine, the CDR3 covers 14 amino acids. The only DNA kept is the CDR3, 42 bases in frame from the first base. Unmatched junction bases come to 8, with V trimmed by 4 bases and J by 8 bases. Based on the germline V gene, the CDR1 and CDR2 sequences are SGHRS and YFSETQ. To note about this clone: The antigen it recognizes is unknown. Qualities for individual bases were not recorded, and no much larger clone is one base off.

One collaborating source in Seattle enrolled patients while the patients were actively infected and followed the patients over time throughout the course of disease. Collaborating institutions collected whole blood in K2EDTA tubes following their own protocols. For TCRbeta analysis, collaborators shipped samples in one of three forms: frozen whole blood, isolated PBMCs, or DNA extracted from either of those sample types. The source material was peripheral blood. The TCR was taken from a woman aged 60 to 75 with COVID-19, enrolled during active disease. In this chain, TRBV5-1 is recombined with TRBJ1-4; 7 of the junction bases match TRBD1. In nucleotide form, the sequence is TGCGCCAGCAGCGACCGACAGGGCAACGAAAAACTGTTTTTT. It translates to CASSDRQGNEKLFF.